Listed below are T cell receptor beta chains from one sample, sequenced in a study of blood T cell repertoires in COVID-19. The data were produced by immunoSEQ multiplex PCR, yet TCRdb's version contains in-frame clones alone and is incomplete. The repertoire holds just under 350,000 clones, with about nine tenths as singletons. Input material: peripheral blood. Receptor source: a woman between 70 and 85 years old with COVID-19, enrolled during active disease. The CDR3 runs from the conserved cysteine through the conserved F or W. A D gene is named only where the DNA matches it firmly.

v_call	d_call	j_call	cdr3_aa
TRBV7-9	TRBD1	TRBJ2-7	CASSLPGQGHEQYF
TRBV28	TRBD2	TRBJ2-3	CASSFPDSGRADTQYF
TRBV28	TRBD2	TRBJ2-7	CASSPTRGGAYEQYF
TRBV2	-	TRBJ1-1	CASSERVAERDTEAFF
TRBV7-2	TRBD1	TRBJ1-5	CASSLADRDQPQHF
TRBV6-6	-	TRBJ1-6	CASSLLSSGGVSPLHF
TRBV5-1	TRBD2	TRBJ2-3	CASSSPGLANTQYF
TRBV27	-	TRBJ1-2	CASSIQADYGYTF
TRBV10-3	-	TRBJ2-7	CAISPGQSSYEQYF
TRBV19	TRBD1	TRBJ1-6	CASSVTGATSPLHF
TRBV14	TRBD1	TRBJ2-7	CASRSGQDSYEQYF
TRBV7-2	-	TRBJ1-2	CASSSGSGPGYTF
TRBV6-5	TRBD1	TRBJ2-7	CASSRDRGWEEQYF
TRBV5-8	-	TRBJ1-4	CASSWGGVNEKLFF
TRBV4-1	TRBD1	TRBJ2-3	CASSQRSFRDRETDTQYF
TRBV29-1	TRBD2	TRBJ2-3	CSVEITGLAADTQYF
TRBV18	-	TRBJ2-1	CASSPQTGDNEQFF